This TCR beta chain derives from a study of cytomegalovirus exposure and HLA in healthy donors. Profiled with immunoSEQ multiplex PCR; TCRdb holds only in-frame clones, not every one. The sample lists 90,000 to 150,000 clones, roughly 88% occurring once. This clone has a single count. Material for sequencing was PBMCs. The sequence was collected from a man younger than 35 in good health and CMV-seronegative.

DNA of the CDR3: TGTGCCAGCAGCCAAGATACCCGGGAGGGCCTAATCAATGAGCAGTTCTTC. Translating it yields CASSQDTREGLINEQFF. The chain links TRBV4-2 to TRBJ2-1, with 8 bases identical to TRBD2. The trim removed 0 bases at V and 6 bases at J, leaving 10 bases unmatched. Per the germline V gene, CDR1 is LGHNA and CDR2 is YNFKEQ. This CDR3 comprises 17 residues.